The 27 T cell receptor beta chains given below trace back to one sample, sequenced in a study of blood T cells in healthy people across ages. Primed by a sample-barcoded 5' primer and a J-beta primer mix, a second PCR proceeded for roughly 7 to 11 cycles. TCRdb passed the 5' RACE reads through MiXCR, listing each CDR3 protein once. Among more than 750,000 distinct CDR3 sequences listed, about 28% were seen once. These records were also assigned to another study, of T cells of mothers and their children.

Sequencing was carried out using blood. The receptors stem from a woman between 35 and 50 years old in good health.

At least ten counts were recorded for this clonotype. V and J are TRBV12-3 or TRBV12-4 and TRBJ2-1, with unresolved D. This CDR3 is 12 amino acids long. Trimming took 2 bases from V and 5 from J, leaving 4 bases between them. For the CDR3, the DNA is TGTGCCAGCAGTTTAAGGAACAATGAGCAGTTCTTC. Its protein is CASSLRNNEQFF.

V is TRBV21-1 and J is TRBJ1-4; the D segment call TRBD1 is taken from the table without a DNA check. TRBV21-1 constitutes a pseudogene. CDR3 length: 14 amino acids. CDR3 protein: CATSLIGADEKLFF. The CDR3 region has the DNA TGTGCCACTTCGTTGATTGGGGCGGATGAAAAACTGTTTTTT.

This clonotype was picked up many times. This chain uses TRBV29-1 with TRBJ2-7; tentative D call: TRBD2 (5 bases). Looked up from germline, CDR1 is SQVTM and CDR2 is ANQGSEA. The CDR3 has 13 residues. Trimming removed 5 bases from V and 4 bases from J, with 15 bases in between. This chain's CDR3 is CSVKFSTGYEQYF. CDR3 DNA sequence: TGCAGCGTTAAATTCTCGACGGGGTACGAGCAGTACTTC.

The gene calls are TRBV5-1 and TRBJ2-7; 7 nucleotides line up with TRBD1. Germline V lookup: CDR1 SGHRS, CDR2 YFSETQ. The J segment lost 5 bases and the V segment lost 0 bases, leaving 5 bases of the junction unmatched. CDR3 length: 14 amino acids. The CDR3 loop is CASSLEDRRNEQYF. The CDR3 DNA reads as TGCGCCAGCAGCTTGGAGGACAGGAGAAACGAGCAGTACTTC.

This clonotype was counted between two and nine times. This chain uses TRBV7-9 with TRBJ1-1; 10 bases are a match to TRBD1. After removal of 2 bases from V and 5 bases from J, the junction contained 8 bases not matched to a gene. The length of the CDR3 is 16 residues. The V gene's germline CDR1 is SEHNR and CDR2 FQNEAQ (reference sequence). CDR3 sequence reads: CASSLIGDRGRTEAFF. The CDR3 DNA sequence: TGTGCCAGCAGCTTAATTGGGGACAGGGGTCGAACTGAAGCTTTCTTT. The variable domain in full, with the rest retrieved from reference TRBV7-9 and TRBJ1-1, is DTGVSQNPRHKITKRGQNVTFRCDPISEHNRLYWYRQTLGQGPEFLTYFQNEAQLEKSRLLSDRFSAERPKGSFSTLEIQRTEQGDSAMYLCASSLIGDRGRTEAFFGQGTRLTVV.

This clonotype has ten or more counts. This chain uses TRBV4-1 with TRBJ2-3, with 8 bases lining up with TRBD1. CDR3 length equals 18 residues. V trimming: 0 bases; J trimming: 5 bases; junction bases outside the gene matches: 13. Germline CDR1 reads MGHRA; CDR2 reads YSYEKL. The chain's CDR3 is CASSQDPQGAYRRDTQYF. The DNA of the CDR3 is TGCGCCAGCAGCCAAGACCCCCAGGGGGCCTATCGCCGAGATACGCAGTATTTT.

V usage is TRBV12-3 or TRBV12-4 and J usage is TRBJ1-2; no reliable D call. The germline V and J ends were trimmed by 8 bases and 4 bases, with 23 bases remaining between them. The CDR3 covers 16 residues. DNA for the CDR3: TGTGCCAGCTCACCACCGGATCTACTCATCGGCTATGGCTACACCTTC. Protein sequence: CASSPPDLLIGYGYTF.

This clonotype was observed at least ten times. CDR3 in DNA: TGCAGTGCCCCGTTGGGGACTAGCGGGGGAGATACGCAGTATTTT. It specifies CSAPLGTSGGDTQYF. The chain joins TRBV20-1 to TRBJ2-3; 14 bases map to TRBD2. Germline V CDR1 and CDR2: DFQATT, SNEGSKA (reference sequence). This CDR3 region has 15 residues. The V gene end was trimmed by 6 bases and the J gene end by 5 bases; junction bases not matched to a gene: 7.

The chain has TRBV5-1 and TRBJ2-2; D is unclear. Germline CDR1 reads SGHRS; CDR2 reads YFSETQ. This CDR3 has 15 amino acids. V lost 2 bases to trimming and J lost 3 bases, with 11 bases between them. CDR3 in DNA: TGCGCCAGCAGCTTTCGAGAGCTACACACCGGGGAGCTGTTTTTT. It encodes CASSFRELHTGELFF.

There are many counts of this clonotype. The rearrangement joins TRBV15 to TRBJ1-1; D gene unclear. Germline values: CDR1 LNHNV, CDR2 YYDKDF (reference sequence). Deletions cut 1 base from V and 6 bases from J, with 15 bases between. There are 15 residues in the CDR3. CDR3 nucleotides: TGTGCCACCAGCAGAGGAGGGTTTGGCGGCCCTGAAGCTTTCTTT. Protein product: CATSRGGFGGPEAFF.

Many counts were recorded for this clonotype. The chain combines TRBV12-3 or TRBV12-4 with TRBJ2-7; TRBD1 might be the D (6 bases). Trimming took 3 bases from V and 5 from J, leaving 8 bases between them. The CDR3 runs 12 residues. This CDR3 reads CASSFGGDEQYF. CDR3 coding DNA: TGTGCCAGCAGTTTTGGGGGCGACGAGCAGTACTTC.

This clonotype was observed a handful of times. The chain links TRBV12-3 or TRBV12-4 to TRBJ2-7; a weak D match, TRBD1 (6 bases). V shed 7 bases and J shed 2 bases, with 18 bases lying between them. There are 15 residues in the CDR3. In DNA form, the CDR3 reads TGTGCCAGCATTTCCCGGACAGTTTCTGCCTACGAGCAGTACTTC. Protein: CASISRTVSAYEQYF.

The rearrangement links TRBV20-1 to TRBJ2-1; TRBD2 matches 8 bases. The V gene's germline CDR1 is DFQATT and CDR2 SNEGSKA (reference sequence). This CDR3 has 15 amino acids. The J segment lost 6 bases and the V segment lost 0 bases, leaving 7 bases of the junction unmatched. CDR3 in amino acids: CSARDRGGRVNEQFF. The CDR3 bases are TGCAGTGCTAGAGATCGGGGGGGGAGGGTCAATGAGCAGTTCTTC.

The CDR3 nucleotides read TGTGCCAGCAGCCCTGCCCAGGGAAGGTTCCACGAGCAGTACTTC. It encodes CASSPAQGRFHEQYF. The chain couples TRBV7-9 to TRBJ2-7; D possibly corresponds to TRBD1 (5 bases). Germline-derived CDR1 and CDR2 are SEHNR and FQNEAQ (reference sequence). This CDR3 has 15 residues. Between the trimmed V and J ends, which lost 5 bases and 5 bases, there was a span of 19 bases.

The CDR3 DNA reads TGTGCCAGCAGCTCTAAGGCCGGGACAGGGGTTGATGAGCAGTTCTTC. Translation: CASSSKAGTGVDEQFF. This chain connects TRBV7-9 to TRBJ2-1; 10 positions agree with TRBD1. V gave up 4 bases and J gave up 8 bases; unmatched junction bases: 11. CDR3 length: 16 amino acids. In germline, CDR1 is SEHNR, CDR2 FQNEAQ (reference sequence).

This clonotype appeared many times. The V gene is TRBV4-1, the J gene TRBJ2-1; TRBD2 matches 14 bases. Germline CDR1 and CDR2: MGHRA and YSYEKL. After removal of 3 bases from V and 8 bases from J, the junction contained 3 bases not matched to a gene. The CDR3 has 15 amino acids. CDR3 bases: TGCGCCAGCAGCCACAGACTAGCGGGGGGGTATGAGCAGTTCTTC. Its translation is CASSHRLAGGYEQFF.

This clonotype was seen at least ten times. V and J are TRBV14 and TRBJ1-2, with D possibly being TRBD1 (5 bases). CDR3 length: 11 residues. Germline V gives CDR1 SGHDN, CDR2 FVKESK. Trimming took 8 bases from V and 3 from J, leaving 7 bases between them. DNA of the CDR3: TGTGCCAGCGGGACCGACTATGGCTACACCTTC. The encoded protein is CASGTDYGYTF.

The chain couples TRBV7-9 to TRBJ2-1; no firm D call. CDR1 is SEHNR, CDR2 FQNEAQ, per germline (reference sequence). V dropped 6 bases and J dropped 8 bases, with 17 bases sitting between them. The CDR3 totals 14 residues. The CDR3 DNA reads as TGTGCCAGCAGACCTGGCAGGAATTGGGATGAGCAGTTCTTC. It yields the protein CASRPGRNWDEQFF.

This clonotype was seen more than once but under ten times. The genes are TRBV13 and TRBJ1-2; 7 bases are shared with TRBD1. V lost 0 bases, J lost 8 bases, and 15 bases stayed unmatched. Germline assignment: CDR1 PRHDT and CDR2 FYEKMQ (reference sequence). CDR3 length: 17 amino acids. CDR3 in amino acids: CASSLGSIDRVWKGYTF. CDR3 DNA: TGTGCCAGCAGCTTAGGGAGCATCGACAGGGTATGGAAGGGCTACACCTTC.

The chain recombines TRBV5-1 with TRBJ2-1, with D perhaps matching TRBD1 (6 bases). CDR3 length: 15 residues. The germline V gene has CDR1 SGHRS and CDR2 YFSETQ. V dropped 3 bases and J dropped 8 bases, with 18 bases sitting between them. The CDR3 sequence: CASSYTGTIRDEQFF. The CDR3 nucleotides read TGCGCCAGCAGCTATACCGGGACAATACGCGATGAGCAGTTCTTC.

The chain combines TRBV6-2 or TRBV6-3 with TRBJ2-7; D is ambiguous. The germline V gene encodes CDR1 MNHEY and CDR2 SVGEGT. The CDR3 is 15 residues long. With 4 bases removed from V and 3 bases from J, the gap between germline ends came to 16 bases. CDR3: CASSSHEVHNYEQYF. CDR3 nucleotides: TGTGCCAGCAGTTCTCACGAGGTTCACAACTACGAGCAGTACTTC.

Many counts were recorded for this clonotype. This sequence joins TRBV27 and TRBJ2-3; tentatively, D is TRBD2 (6 bases). This CDR3 region has 16 residues. Trimming left V 7 bases short and J 6 bases short, with 23 bases between. Germline assignment: CDR1 MNHEY and CDR2 SMNVEV (reference sequence). The CDR3 nucleotides are TGTGCCAGCACCCCAGTAGGGCGGGGAAGTGGGGATACGCAGTATTTT. Its protein is CASTPVGRGSGDTQYF.

This clonotype has just one count. The chain combines TRBV12-3 or TRBV12-4 with TRBJ1-2; D gene unclear. CDR3 length equals 12 residues. V was shortened by 3 bases and J by 7 bases, with 9 bases between the two germline ends. DNA of the CDR3: TGTGCCAGCAGTTTCGGGAATCTTGGCTACACCTTC. It codes for CASSFGNLGYTF.

This clonotype has at least ten counts. CDR3 in DNA: TGTGCCAGCAGTGAATCGGGGGGCGGTTACGAGCAGTACTTC. Its protein product is CASSESGGGYEQYF. The chain carries TRBV25-1 and TRBJ2-7, with D tentatively TRBD2 (7 bases). The V and J ends lost 1 base and 4 bases respectively, with 11 bases between them. Germline CDR1 and CDR2: MGHDK and SYGVNS. The CDR3 is made up of 14 amino acids.

As for this clonotype: This may be a read error: a much more frequent sequence differs by one nucleotide. The chain couples TRBV14 to TRBJ1-2; D unclear. The CDR3 length is 13 residues. V gave up 0 bases and J gave up 8 bases, with 10 bases separating them. Germline CDR1 and CDR2: SGHDN and FVKESK. CDR3 residues: CASSQDMGSGYTF. The CDR3 DNA sequence: TGTGCCAGCAGCCAAGACATGGGCAGCGGCTACACCTTC.

V is TRBV7-2 and J is TRBJ2-1; no definite D call. Per germline, CDR1 SGHTA and CDR2 FQGNSA. Trimming stripped 1 base from V and 10 bases from J, with 8 bases between. The CDR3 sequence is 12 residues long. The CDR3 spells CASSLEHYEQFF. In nucleotides, the CDR3 is TGTGCCAGCAGCTTAGAACACTACGAGCAGTTCTTC.

A word on this clonotype: At one of its ends the junction is not consistent with the germline gene, which may arise from a read error. The rearrangement uses TRBV20-1 and TRBJ2-3; D not resolved. Germline V lookup: CDR1 DFQATT, CDR2 SNEGSKA (reference sequence). This CDR3 has 11 amino acids. The DNA for the CDR3 is TGCAGTGCTACCTTCACAGATATGCAGTATTTT. Translating gives CSATFTDMQYF.